This T cell receptor (beta chain) is drawn from a study of radiation and T cells in renal cell carcinoma. Worth noting for this clone: Antigen specificity is unknown.

Per the germline V gene, CDR1 is LGHNA and CDR2 is YNFKEQ. The V gene lost 3 bases and the J gene lost 3 bases, with 20 bases spanning the gap. CDR3 length equals 17 residues. Regarding the study as a whole: No pretreatment tumor biopsies were available for baseline clonotypes.

Only in-frame clones appear in the TCRdb table, and some are missing; sequencing was by immunoSEQ multiplex PCR. The table shows over 60,000 clones, with less than 90% occurring only once. The time point denotes: blood 4 weeks post-SBRT, at nephrectomy. Treatment of the sample: 15 Gy SBRT to primary tumor, nephrectomy 4 weeks later. Nephrectomy followed 15 Gy stereotactic body radiation by 4 weeks. The patient's renal cell carcinoma had clear cell pathology. The rearrangement links TRBV4-2 to TRBJ1-2; D is possibly TRBD1 (5 bases). The source was blood, collected from a patient whose treatment included radiotherapy and nephrectomy. The sequence derives from a woman aged 55 to 70 with renal cell carcinoma. The CDR3: CASSQPPGRSTYYGYTF. The CDR3 DNA follows: TGTGCCAGCAGCCAGCCGCCGGGACGGTCAACCTACTATGGCTACACCTTC.